This is a list of T cell receptor beta chains from one sample in a study of blood T cell repertoires in COVID-19. Sequenced by immunoSEQ multiplex PCR; TCRdb stores in-frame clones only, minus some. The table includes about 110,000 clones, over 65% detected once. Sequencing input: peripheral blood. The receptors were sampled from a woman aged 60-75 years with acute or convalescent COVID-19. CDR3s include the opening cysteine and the closing phenylalanine or tryptophan. Each record gives: J gene, clone size, V gene, D gene, CDR3 DNA, CDR3 protein. D genes are given only for firm matches. Part of the rows lack a size; the others show once, few, many or a class for expanded clones.

TRBJ2-7 | NA | TRBV5-8 | TRBD1 | TGTGCCAGCAGCTGGGGGACAGGAAGCTACGAGCAGTACTTC | CASSWGTGSYEQYF
TRBJ2-2 | NA | TRBV6-2/TRBV6-3 | NA | TGTGCCAGCAGTTACTCGAGAGGAGGGCTTGGGGAGCTGTTTTTT | CASSYSRGGLGELFF
TRBJ1-2 | NA | TRBV7-9 | TRBD1 | TGTGCCAGCAGCTTAGGAACCCGGGACAGCAACTATGGCTACACCTTC | CASSLGTRDSNYGYTF
TRBJ2-5 | NA | TRBV5-1 | TRBD2 | TGCGCCAGCGAACCTATGGGCCTAGCGGGAGGAGAGACCCAGTACTTC | CASEPMGLAGGETQYF
TRBJ1-1 | NA | TRBV20-1 | NA | TGCAGTGCTAGGGGAGGCACTGAAGCTTTCTTT | CSARGGTEAFF
TRBJ1-1 | few | TRBV18 | NA | TGTGCCAGCTCACCAGAACAAGGGGTGAACACTGAAGCTTTCTTT | CASSPEQGVNTEAFF
TRBJ2-6 | NA | TRBV28 | NA | TGTGCCAGCACTCGGAGCTCTGGGGCCAACGTCCTGACTTTC | CASTRSSGANVLTF
TRBJ1-5 | NA | TRBV18 | NA | TGTGCCAGCTCACCTTCCGGGGATCAGCCCCAGCATTTT | CASSPSGDQPQHF
TRBJ2-4 | NA | TRBV3-1/TRBV3-2 | TRBD2 | TGTGCCAGCAGCCAAGGCTCTAGCGGGGGGATAGCCAAAAACATTCAGTACTTC | CASSQGSSGGIAKNIQYF
TRBJ2-1 | NA | TRBV7-9 | TRBD2 | TGTGCCAGCAGCGTCACTAGCGGGAAATACAATGAGCAGTTCTTC | CASSVTSGKYNEQFF
TRBJ2-7 | NA | TRBV27 | NA | TGTGCCAGCAGAAAAGGACTCTACGAGCAGTACTTC | CASRKGLYEQYF
TRBJ2-1 | NA | TRBV28 | NA | TGTGCCAGCAGGAGGAGTGGGGCCTCCTACAATGAGCAGTTCTTC | CASRRSGASYNEQFF
TRBJ2-2 | NA | TRBV27 | TRBD2 | TGTGCCAGCAGTTCAGTGAGCGGGAGACGTACCGGGGAGCTGTTTTTT | CASSSVSGRRTGELFF
TRBJ2-2 | NA | TRBV18 | NA | TGTGCCAGCTCACCAAATCGTGCCGGGGAGCTGTTTTTT | CASSPNRAGELFF
TRBJ2-5 | NA | TRBV18 | TRBD2 | TGTGCCAGCTCACCAGGGACTAGCGGGGAAGAGACCCAGTACTTC | CASSPGTSGEETQYF
TRBJ2-2 | NA | TRBV24-1 | TRBD2 | TGTGCCACCAGTGATTCACATACTAGCGGCTACACCGGGGAGCTGTTTTTT | CATSDSHTSGYTGELFF
TRBJ1-1 | NA | TRBV28 | NA | TGTGCCAGCCTTGCGGGGACTGAAGCTTTCTTT | CASLAGTEAFF
TRBJ1-4 | few | TRBV2 | TRBD1 | TGTGCCACCCACAGGGGGCAGGTTACTAATGAAAAACTGTTTTTT | CATHRGQVTNEKLFF
TRBJ1-1 | NA | TRBV30 | NA | TGTGCCTGGAGTGCCGATGGCCGAACTGAAGCTTTCTTT | CAWSADGRTEAFF
TRBJ2-7 | NA | TRBV5-4 | NA | TGTGCCAGCAGCTTGGGCGGGGGCGCCTCCTACGAGCAGTACTTC | CASSLGGGASYEQYF
TRBJ1-2 | once | TRBV6-2/TRBV6-3 | NA | TGTGCCAGCAGTTACCCCCCGGAGACAGGAAACTATGGCTACACCTTC | CASSYPPETGNYGYTF
TRBJ2-1 | NA | TRBV27 | TRBD2 | TGTGCCAGCACCCCTCCGGGGCGGGGGGACTTCAATGAACAGTTCTTC | CASTPPGRGDFNEQFF
TRBJ2-2 | NA | TRBV28 | TRBD2 | TGTGCCAGCAGTTTATTTGCGGGAGCCACCGGGGAGCTGTTTTTT | CASSLFAGATGELFF
TRBJ1-6 | many | TRBV9 | TRBD1 | TGTGCCAGCAGCTTATGGGACAGGGTTAATTCACCCCTCCACTTT | CASSLWDRVNSPLHF
TRBJ2-5 | once | TRBV28 | NA | TGTGCCAGCAGTTCCGCGGGGCGGGAGACCCAGTACTTC | CASSSAGRETQYF
TRBJ1-2 | NA | TRBV30 | NA | TGTGCCTGGAGGGGCCATGGGAGAAACTATGGCTACACCTTC | CAWRGHGRNYGYTF
TRBJ1-1 | NA | TRBV18 | NA | TGTGCCAGCTCACCAACTCCCAGGCACACTGAAGCTTTCTTT | CASSPTPRHTEAFF
TRBJ2-2 | once | TRBV4-1 | NA | TGCGCCAGCAGCCAAGTAACCCAGGGTTCCGGGGAGCTGTTTTTT | CASSQVTQGSGELFF
TRBJ1-3 | NA | TRBV11-2 | NA | TGTGCCAGCAGCCCCGACAGGTCAAGTGGAAACACCATATATTTT | CASSPDRSSGNTIYF
TRBJ1-2 | NA | TRBV6-5 | NA | TGTGCCAGCACCGAAGGCTCGGGAGGCTACACCTTC | CASTEGSGGYTF